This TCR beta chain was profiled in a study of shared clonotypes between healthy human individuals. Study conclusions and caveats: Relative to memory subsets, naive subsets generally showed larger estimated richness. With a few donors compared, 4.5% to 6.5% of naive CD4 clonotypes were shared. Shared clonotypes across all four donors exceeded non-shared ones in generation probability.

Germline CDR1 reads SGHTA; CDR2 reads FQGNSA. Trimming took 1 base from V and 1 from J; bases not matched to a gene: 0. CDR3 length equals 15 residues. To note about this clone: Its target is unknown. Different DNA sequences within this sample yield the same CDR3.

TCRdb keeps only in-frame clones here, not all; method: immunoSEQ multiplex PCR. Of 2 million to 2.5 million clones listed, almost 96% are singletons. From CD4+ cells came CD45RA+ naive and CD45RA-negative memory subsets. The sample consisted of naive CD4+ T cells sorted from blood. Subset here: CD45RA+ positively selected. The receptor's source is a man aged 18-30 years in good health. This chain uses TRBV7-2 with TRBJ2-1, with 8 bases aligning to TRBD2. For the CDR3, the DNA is TGTGCCAGCAGCTTAGTAGCGGGATCCTACAATGAGCAGTTCTTC. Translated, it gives CASSLVAGSYNEQFF.